This T cell receptor beta chain was recorded in a study of OX40 agonist ivuxolimab in advanced cancers. Study background: Aged 23 to 79 with a mean of about 63 years, they were almost 85% male.

The V gene's germline CDR1 is WSHSY and CDR2 SAAADI. The CDR3 has 16 amino acids. Trimming removed 8 bases from V and 1 base from J; junction bases left unmatched: 11. This clone was detected only once. The assay was immunoSEQ multiplex PCR, and TCRdb's table has in-frame clones only and misses some. The profile covers 36,000 or so clones, with roughly 90% appearing a single time and less than 5% taken by the ten largest. This chain uses TRBV10-2 with TRBJ1-5; 7 bases are a match to TRBD1. This TCR was recovered from an adult with an advanced solid tumor such as melanoma, head and neck, liver or kidney cancer. Sequencing used CD4+ or CD8+ T cells sorted from blood, obtained in a trial of the OX40 agonist ivuxolimab. The CDR3, as DNA: TGCGCCAGCGGCCGACAGGGCCGGGGAAGCAATCAGCCCCAGCATTTT. As protein: CASGRQGRGSNQPQHF.